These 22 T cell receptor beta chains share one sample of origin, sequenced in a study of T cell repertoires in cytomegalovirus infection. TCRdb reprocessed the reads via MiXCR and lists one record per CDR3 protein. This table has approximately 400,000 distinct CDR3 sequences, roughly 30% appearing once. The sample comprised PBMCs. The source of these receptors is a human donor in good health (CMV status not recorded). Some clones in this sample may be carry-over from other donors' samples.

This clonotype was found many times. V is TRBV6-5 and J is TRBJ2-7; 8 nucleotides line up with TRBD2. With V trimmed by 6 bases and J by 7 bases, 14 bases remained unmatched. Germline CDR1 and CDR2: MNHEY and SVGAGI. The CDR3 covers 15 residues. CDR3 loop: CASSTSPREGREQYF. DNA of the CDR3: TGTGCCAGCAGCACCTCGCCCCGGGAGGGGAGGGAGCAGTACTTC.

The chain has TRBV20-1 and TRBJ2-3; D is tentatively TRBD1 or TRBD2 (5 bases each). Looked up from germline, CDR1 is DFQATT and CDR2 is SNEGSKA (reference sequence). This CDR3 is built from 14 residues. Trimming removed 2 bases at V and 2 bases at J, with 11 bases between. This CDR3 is CSARPWGYTDTQYF. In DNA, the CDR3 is TGCAGTGCTAGACCGTGGGGGTACACAGATACGCAGTATTTT.

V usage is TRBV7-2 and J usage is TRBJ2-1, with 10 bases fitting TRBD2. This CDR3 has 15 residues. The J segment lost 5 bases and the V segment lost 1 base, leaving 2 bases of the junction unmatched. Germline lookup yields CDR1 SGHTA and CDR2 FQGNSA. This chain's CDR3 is CASSLEAGGDNEQFF. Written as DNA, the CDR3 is TGTGCCAGCAGCTTAGAAGCGGGGGGGGACAATGAGCAGTTCTTC.

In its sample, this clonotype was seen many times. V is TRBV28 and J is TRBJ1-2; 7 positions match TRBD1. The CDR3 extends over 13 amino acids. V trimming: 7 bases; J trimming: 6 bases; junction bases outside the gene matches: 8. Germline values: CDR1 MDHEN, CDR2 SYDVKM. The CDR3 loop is CASKRPGGNGYTF. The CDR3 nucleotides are TGTGCCAGCAAGCGTCCAGGGGGGAATGGCTACACCTTC.

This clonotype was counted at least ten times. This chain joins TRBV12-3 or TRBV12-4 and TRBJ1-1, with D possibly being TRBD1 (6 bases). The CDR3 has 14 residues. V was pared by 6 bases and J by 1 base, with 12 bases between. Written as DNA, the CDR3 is TGTGCCAGCAGATTGGCGGGGGCGAACACTGAAGCTTTCTTT. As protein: CASRLAGANTEAFF.

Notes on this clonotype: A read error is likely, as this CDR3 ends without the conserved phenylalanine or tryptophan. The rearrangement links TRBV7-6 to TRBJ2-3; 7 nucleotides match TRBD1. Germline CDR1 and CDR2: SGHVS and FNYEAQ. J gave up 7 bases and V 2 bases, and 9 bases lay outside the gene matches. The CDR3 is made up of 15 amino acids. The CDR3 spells CASSLKGASTYTQYL. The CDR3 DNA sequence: TGTGCCAGCAGCTTAAAGGGGGCGAGCACCTATACGCAGTATTTG.

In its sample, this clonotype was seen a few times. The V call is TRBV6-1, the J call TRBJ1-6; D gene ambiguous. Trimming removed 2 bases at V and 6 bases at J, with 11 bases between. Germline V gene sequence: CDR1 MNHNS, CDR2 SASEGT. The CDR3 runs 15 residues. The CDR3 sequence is CASSESHRSNSPLHF. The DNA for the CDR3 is TGTGCCAGCAGTGAAAGTCACAGATCTAATTCACCCCTCCACTTT.

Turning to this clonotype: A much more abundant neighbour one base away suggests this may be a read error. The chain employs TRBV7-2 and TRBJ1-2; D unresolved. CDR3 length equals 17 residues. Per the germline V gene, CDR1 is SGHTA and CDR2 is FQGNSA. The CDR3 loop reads CASSLEGGRSRGYGYSF. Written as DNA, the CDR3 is TGTGCCAGCAGCTTAGAAGGTGGGAGGTCTCGAGGCTATGGCTACAGCTTC.

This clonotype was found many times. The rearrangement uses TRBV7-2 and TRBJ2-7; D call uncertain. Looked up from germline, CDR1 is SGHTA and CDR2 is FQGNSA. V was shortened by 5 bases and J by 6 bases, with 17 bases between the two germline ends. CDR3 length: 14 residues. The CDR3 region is CASSTSGPRAEQYF. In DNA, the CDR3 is TGTGCCAGCAGCACGTCCGGGCCACGGGCCGAGCAGTACTTC.

CDR3 sequence reads: CSASHQKIPNYGYTF. CDR3 in DNA: TGCAGTGCTAGTCACCAGAAAATCCCCAACTATGGCTACACCTTC. This chain uses TRBV20-1 with TRBJ1-2; D uncertain. Looked up from germline, CDR1 is DFQATT and CDR2 is SNEGSKA (reference sequence). The CDR3 loop spans 15 amino acids. V gave up 3 bases and J gave up 2 bases, with 16 bases separating them.

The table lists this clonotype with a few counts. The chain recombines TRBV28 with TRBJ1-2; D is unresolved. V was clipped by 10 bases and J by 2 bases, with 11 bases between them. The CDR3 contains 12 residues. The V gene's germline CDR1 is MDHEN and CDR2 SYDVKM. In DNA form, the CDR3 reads TGTGCCATCCTCCAGATAAACTATGGCTACACCTTC. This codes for CAILQINYGYTF.

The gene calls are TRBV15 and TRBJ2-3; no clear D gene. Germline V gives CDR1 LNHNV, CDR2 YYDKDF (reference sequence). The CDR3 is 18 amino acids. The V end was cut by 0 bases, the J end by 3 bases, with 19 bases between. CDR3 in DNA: TGTGCCACCAGCAGAGAAAATCTTAAGCGTCGTATAACAGATACGCAGTATTTT. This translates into CATSRENLKRRITDTQYF. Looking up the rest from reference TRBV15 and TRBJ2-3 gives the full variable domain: DAMVIQNPRYQVTQFGKPVTLSCSQTLNHNVMYWYQQKSSQAPKLLFHYYDKDFNNEADTPDNFQSRRPNTSFCFLDIRSPGLGDTAMYLCATSRENLKRRITDTQYFGPGTRLTVL.

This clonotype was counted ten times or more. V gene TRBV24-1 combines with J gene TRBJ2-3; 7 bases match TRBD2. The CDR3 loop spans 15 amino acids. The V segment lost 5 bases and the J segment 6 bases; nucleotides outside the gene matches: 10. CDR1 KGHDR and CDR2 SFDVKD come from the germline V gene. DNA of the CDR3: TGTGCCACCAGTGGGGAAAGCGGGGTGTTCGATACGCAGTATTTT. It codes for CATSGESGVFDTQYF.

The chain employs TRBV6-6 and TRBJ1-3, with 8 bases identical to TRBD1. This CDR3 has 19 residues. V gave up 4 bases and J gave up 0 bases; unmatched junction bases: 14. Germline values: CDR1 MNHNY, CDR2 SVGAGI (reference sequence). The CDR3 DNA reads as TGTGCCAGCAGTTCCTACTTAGGCGGACAGGGAAGCTCTGGAAACACCATATATTTT. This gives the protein CASSSYLGGQGSSGNTIYF.

CDR3 coding DNA: TGTGCCAGCAGCCGCGCCCGCGAGCAGTACTTC. Translation: CASSRAREQYF. The V gene is TRBV3-1, the J gene TRBJ2-7; the D is unclear. CDR1 is LGHDT, CDR2 YNNKEL, per germline (reference sequence). V was clipped by 4 bases and J by 6 bases, with 7 bases between them. The CDR3 extends over 11 amino acids.

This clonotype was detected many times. CDR3 bases: TGCAGCGTTCGGGATGCCGAGCAGTACTTC. Residues: CSVRDAEQYF. This sequence joins TRBV29-1 and TRBJ2-7, with TRBD2 as a possible D gene (5 bases). CDR1 is SQVTM, CDR2 ANQGSEA, per germline. The V end lost 5 bases, the J end lost 6 bases, and 8 bases lay between the germline ends. CDR3 length: 10 amino acids.

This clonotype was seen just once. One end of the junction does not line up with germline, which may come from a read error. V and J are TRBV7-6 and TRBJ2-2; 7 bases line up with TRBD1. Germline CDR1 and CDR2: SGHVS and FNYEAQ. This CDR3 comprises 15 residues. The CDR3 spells CASSLQGLGTGEPFF. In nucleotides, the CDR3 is TGTGCCAGCAGTTTACAGGGGCTCGGCACCGGGGAGCCGTTTTTT.

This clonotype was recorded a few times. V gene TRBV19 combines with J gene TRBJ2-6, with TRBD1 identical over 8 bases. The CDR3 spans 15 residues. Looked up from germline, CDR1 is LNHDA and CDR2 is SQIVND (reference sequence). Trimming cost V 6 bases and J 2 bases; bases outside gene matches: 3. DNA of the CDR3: TGTGCCAGTAGCTGGACAGGGACTGGGGCCAACGTCCTGACTTTC. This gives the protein CASSWTGTGANVLTF.

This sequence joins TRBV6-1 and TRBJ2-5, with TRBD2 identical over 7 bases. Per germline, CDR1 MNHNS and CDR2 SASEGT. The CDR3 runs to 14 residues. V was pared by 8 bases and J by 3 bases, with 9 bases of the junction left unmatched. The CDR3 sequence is CASWGGGWEETQYF. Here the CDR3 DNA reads TGTGCCAGCTGGGGGGGGGGGTGGGAAGAGACCCAGTACTTC.

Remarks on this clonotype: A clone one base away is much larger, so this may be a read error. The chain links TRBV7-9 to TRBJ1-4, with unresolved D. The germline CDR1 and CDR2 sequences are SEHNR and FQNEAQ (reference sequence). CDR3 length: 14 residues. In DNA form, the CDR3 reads TGTGCCAGCAGCTTAGTCGACTATGGTGAAAATCTGTTTTTT. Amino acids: CASSLVDYGENLFF.

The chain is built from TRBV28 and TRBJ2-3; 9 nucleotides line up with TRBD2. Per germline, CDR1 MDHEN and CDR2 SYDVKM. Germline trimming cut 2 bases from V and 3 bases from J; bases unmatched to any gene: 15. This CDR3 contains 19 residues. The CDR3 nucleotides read TGTGCCAGCAGTTTAGGGGGTGCGGGGGGGCCTTTCTTTACAGATACGCAGTATTTT. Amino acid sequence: CASSLGGAGGPFFTDTQYF.

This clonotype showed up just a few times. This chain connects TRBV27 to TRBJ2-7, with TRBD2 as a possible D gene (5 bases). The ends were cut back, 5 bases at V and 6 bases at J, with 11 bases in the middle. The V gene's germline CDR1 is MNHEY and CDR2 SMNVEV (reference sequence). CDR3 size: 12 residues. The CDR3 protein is CASSKGSREQYF. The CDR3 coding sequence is TGTGCCAGCAGTAAAGGGAGTCGCGAGCAGTACTTC.